The text below deals with one T cell receptor (beta chain). Antigen: not known. A much larger clone differs by one base, so this may be a read error. Using RNA template, CDR3s of TCR alpha and beta were amplified with iRepertoire arm-PCR. Each CDR3 protein gets one entry after TCRdb re-called the multiplex PCR reads with MiXCR. The sample yields 300,000 to 450,000 distinct CDR3 sequences, more than 35% seen once. The data are from a study of glioma-infiltrating T cells. Findings and caveats of the study: Tissue-blood divergence was below expectation in non-neoplastic patients, above in gliomas.

V lost 4 bases and J 0 bases, leaving 11 bases between the germline ends. In germline, CDR1 is DFQATT, CDR2 SNEGSKA (reference sequence). The CDR3 extends over 14 amino acids. The chain carries TRBV20-1 and TRBJ2-3; possible D gene TRBD1, 6 bases. The origin of this receptor is a human donor with low-grade glioma or glioblastoma, undergoing nonglioma brain surgery, or in good health (not recorded which). Input material: glioma tissue, nonneoplastic brain tissue, or PBMCs (not recorded which). The CDR3 is CSANWDTSTDTQYF. The CDR3 region has the DNA TGCAGTGCTAATTGGGACACTAGCACAGATACGCAGTATTTT.